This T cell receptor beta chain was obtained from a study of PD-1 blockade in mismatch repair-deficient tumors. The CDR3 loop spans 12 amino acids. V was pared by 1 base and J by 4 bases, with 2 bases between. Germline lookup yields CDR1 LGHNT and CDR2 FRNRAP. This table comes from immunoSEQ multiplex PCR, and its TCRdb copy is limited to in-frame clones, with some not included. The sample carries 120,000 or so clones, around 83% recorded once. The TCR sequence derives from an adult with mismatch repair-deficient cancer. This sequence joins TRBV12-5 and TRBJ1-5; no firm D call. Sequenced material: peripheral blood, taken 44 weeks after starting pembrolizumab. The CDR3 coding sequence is TGTGCTAGTGGTTTGGGTAATCAGCCCCAGCATTTT. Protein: CASGLGNQPQHF.